Listed below are T cell receptor beta chains from one sample, sequenced in a study of circulating CD8 cells and anti-PD-1 response in melanoma. Each CDR3 protein gets one entry after TCRdb re-called the reads with MiXCR. Counted here are 710 or so distinct CDR3 sequences, over 5% occurring once; the ten biggest clones make up about 12%. The sequences come from CD8+ T cells from PBMCs, collected at baseline or after one month of anti-PD-1 therapy (not recorded which). The origin of the receptors is a human donor with melanoma. Each CDR3 is given with its conserved first and last residue. A D gene is named only where the DNA matches it firmly. Sizes are listed as once, few or many counts, or a class when the clone is expanded.

len: 15
j_gene: TRBJ2-1
abundance: medium-sized
v_gene: TRBV28
d_gene: TRBD2
CDR3nt: TGTGCCAGCGGGTTAGCGGGAGATTATCTTTGGGAGCAGTTCTTC
CDR3aa: CASGLAGDYLWEQFF

len: 18
j_gene: TRBJ2-1
abundance: large
v_gene: TRBV28
d_gene: TRBD2
CDR3nt: TGTGCCAGCAGCCCTACCTCGTATAGCGGGAGAAATTCGAATGAGCAGTTCTTC
CDR3aa: CASSPTSYSGRNSNEQFF

len: 14
j_gene: TRBJ1-1
abundance: large
v_gene: TRBV28
d_gene: -
CDR3nt: TGTGCCAGCCGACCCCGGGACACGAACACTGAAGCTTTCTTT
CDR3aa: CASRPRDTNTEAFF

len: 15
j_gene: TRBJ2-1
abundance: large
v_gene: TRBV2
d_gene: TRBD2
CDR3nt: TGTGCCAGCAGCGATAGACTAGCGGGCTACAATGAGCAGTTCTTC
CDR3aa: CASSDRLAGYNEQFF

len: 16
j_gene: TRBJ2-1
abundance: medium-sized
v_gene: TRBV20-1
d_gene: -
CDR3nt: TGCAGTGCTCGCTCCTCTATCCCGACCGCGGGCAATGAGCAGTTCTTC
CDR3aa: CSARSSIPTAGNEQFF

len: 16
j_gene: TRBJ2-2
abundance: large
v_gene: TRBV28
d_gene: TRBD2
CDR3nt: TGTGCCAGCAGAAGGCGACTAGCGAGGAACACCGGGGAGCTGTTTTTT
CDR3aa: CASRRRLARNTGELFF

len: 14
j_gene: TRBJ1-1
abundance: few
v_gene: TRBV19
d_gene: TRBD1
CDR3nt: TGTGCCAGTTCTCAGGGACAGGGGCGTGACAAAGCTTTCTTT
CDR3aa: CASSQGQGRDKAFF

len: 14
j_gene: TRBJ2-5
abundance: medium-sized
v_gene: TRBV19
d_gene: -
CDR3nt: TGTGCCAGTAGGCTGGCGGGGTATCAAGAGACCCAGTACTTC
CDR3aa: CASRLAGYQETQYF

len: 14
j_gene: TRBJ1-6
abundance: medium-sized
v_gene: TRBV7-3
d_gene: -
CDR3nt: TGTGCCAGCAGCTTAATTGGGTCCAATTCACCCCTCCACTTT
CDR3aa: CASSLIGSNSPLHF

len: 13
j_gene: TRBJ1-1
abundance: medium-sized
v_gene: TRBV20-1
d_gene: -
CDR3nt: TGCAGTGCTAGAGATGGCCTGGACACTGAAGCTTTCTTT
CDR3aa: CSARDGLDTEAFF

len: 14
j_gene: TRBJ1-1
abundance: large
v_gene: TRBV19
d_gene: -
CDR3nt: TGTGCCAGTAGTATCGTGGCGGCGAACACTGAAGCTTTCTTT
CDR3aa: CASSIVAANTEAFF

len: 12
j_gene: TRBJ2-1
abundance: few
v_gene: TRBV20-1
d_gene: -
CDR3nt: TGCAGTGCCGAGGACAGCCACAATGAGCAGTTCTTC
CDR3aa: CSAEDSHNEQFF

len: 13
j_gene: TRBJ2-7
abundance: large
v_gene: TRBV28
d_gene: TRBD2
CDR3nt: TGTGCCAGCAGATTGGGACTAGACGCCGAGCAGTACTTC
CDR3aa: CASRLGLDAEQYF

len: 13
j_gene: TRBJ1-1
abundance: medium-sized
v_gene: TRBV19
d_gene: -
CDR3nt: TGTGCCAGTAGTATAGGACAAGGCACTGAAGCTTTCTTT
CDR3aa: CASSIGQGTEAFF

len: 17
j_gene: TRBJ2-2
abundance: medium-sized
v_gene: TRBV21-1
d_gene: -
CDR3nt: TGTGCCAGCAGCAGCCGTCGAGTTCCAAGGAACACCGGGGAGCTGTTTTTT
CDR3aa: CASSSRRVPRNTGELFF

len: 15
j_gene: TRBJ2-7
abundance: large
v_gene: TRBV19
d_gene: -
CDR3nt: TGTGCCAGTAGTACCGTTAGCGGCCTCTCCTACGAGCAGTACTTC
CDR3aa: CASSTVSGLSYEQYF

len: 13
j_gene: TRBJ1-1
abundance: medium-sized
v_gene: TRBV4-3
d_gene: -
CDR3nt: TGCGCCAGCAGCCAAGGTACAGGGTCTGAAGCTTTCTTT
CDR3aa: CASSQGTGSEAFF

len: 13
j_gene: TRBJ2-1
abundance: few
v_gene: TRBV30
d_gene: TRBD1
CDR3nt: TGTGCCTGGGCTCCGGGACAGGACAATGAGCAGTTCTTC
CDR3aa: CAWAPGQDNEQFF

len: 14
j_gene: TRBJ2-7
abundance: medium-sized
v_gene: TRBV2
d_gene: -
CDR3nt: TGTGCCAGCAGTGAAGTTGGGTTTTCCTACGAGCAGTACTTC
CDR3aa: CASSEVGFSYEQYF

len: 17
j_gene: TRBJ1-1
abundance: medium-sized
v_gene: TRBV6-1
d_gene: -
CDR3nt: TGTGCCAGCAGTGAAATGGACACCAAGGACATGAACACTGAAGCTTTCTTT
CDR3aa: CASSEMDTKDMNTEAFF

len: 16
j_gene: TRBJ2-7
abundance: medium-sized
v_gene: TRBV7-6
d_gene: -
CDR3nt: TGTGCCAGCAGCCCGGAAGGGGTGGCAGGGAAGTACGAGCAGTACTTC
CDR3aa: CASSPEGVAGKYEQYF

len: 18
j_gene: TRBJ2-1
abundance: large
v_gene: TRBV25-1
d_gene: TRBD2
CDR3nt: TGTGCCAGCAGTGAAGGAACTAGCGGGGCTTTTTTCTACAATGAGCAGTTCTTC
CDR3aa: CASSEGTSGAFFYNEQFF